This T cell receptor beta chain was captured by sequencing in a study of blood T cell repertoires in COVID-19. Study overall: From the United States, Italy and Spain came samples of acute and convalescent COVID-19. The cDNA or gDNA used as material had been derived from T cells, B-cell-depleted T cells, or PBMCs.

Germline lookup yields CDR1 SQVTM and CDR2 ANQGSEA. The CDR3 has 11 residues. With 7 bases removed from V and 5 bases from J, the gap between germline ends came to 11 bases. In the authors' workflow: The authors estimated nucleated cell counts from reference gene primer amplification. Measured with immunoSEQ multiplex PCR; TCRdb has only the in-frame clones, and not every one. The DNA was the basis for D and trimming; V, J and clone size are from that table. Of approximately 250,000 clones listed, over 65% are singletons. The genes are TRBV29-1 and TRBJ1-1; the D gene is possibly TRBD1 (5 bases). The receptor comes from a man aged 55 to 70 who had recovered from COVID-19. Specimen: peripheral blood. CDR3 nucleotide sequence: TGCAGCGGTGGACACAATACTGAAGCTTTCTTT. Protein: CSGGHNTEAFF.